Sequencing of this T cell receptor (beta chain) was carried out in a study of shared clonotypes between healthy human individuals. Genomic DNA belonging to each subset was distributed in equal measure over several immunoSEQ plates. Under the authors' procedure: Filtering differed since immunoSEQ provided only junctions, with no quality scores. TCRdb's table, derived via immunoSEQ multiplex PCR, lists solely in-frame clones and lacks some. V and J calls and clone size come straight from that table; D and trimming were deduced from the DNA. This table has roughly 1,100,000 clones, about 74% appearing once. CDR3 size: 13 residues. V lost 9 bases, J lost 4 bases, and 8 bases stayed unmatched. Germline loops: CDR1 SNHLY, CDR2 FYNNEI.

The material sequenced was memory CD4+ T cells sorted from blood. The sample's subset: CD45RA-negative fraction. The source is a man between 18 and 29 years old in good health. This chain links TRBV2 with TRBJ1-2; 7 nucleotides line up with TRBD1. CDR3 amino acids: CARAPQGSYGYTF. CDR3 DNA: TGTGCCAGGGCACCACAGGGGAGCTATGGCTACACCTTC.